The clone carrying this TCR beta chain was counted once. Antigen specificity is unknown. Sequencing used immunoSEQ multiplex PCR; TCRdb keeps in-frame clones, though not all of them. This sample has 50,000 to 60,000 clones, with around 78% found just once. Germline V gene lookup returns CDR1 SGHRS and CDR2 YFSETQ. Trimming took off 4 bases at V and 4 bases at J, with 20 bases between the two ends. CDR3 length: 16 amino acids. The sample belongs to a study of a mutant IDH1 vaccine in newly diagnosed glioma. Study as a whole: Following radiotherapy alone, or alongside temozolomide cycles, vaccination was started after an interval of 4-6 weeks.

Noted time point: week 5, during vaccination. Doses of 300 ug of mutant IDH1 20-mer peptide were given with topical imiquimod. J is TRBJ1-2 and V is TRBV5-1; D perhaps matches TRBD1 (5 bases). The clonotype originates from a man aged 50 to 59 with glioma. The material was PBMCs, obtained from a glioma patient whose treatment included an IDH1 peptide vaccine. The CDR3 here is CASSPGLSRVGYGYTF. The CDR3, as DNA: TGCGCCAGCAGCCCGGGACTTAGTAGGGTAGGCTATGGCTACACCTTC.